This T cell receptor beta chain stems from a study of tumor-infiltrating lymphocytes in glioblastoma multiforme. Study findings and constraints: T cells were not sorted into functional subsets. Unequal TCR RNA per T cell might skew measured clone sizes.

TCR beta libraries were built from RNA through three nested multiplex PCR rounds using modified ARM-PCR. A C-beta primer primed TCRB cDNA from 0.5 ug RNA. No unique molecular identifiers were described for these TCRB libraries. TCRdb re-called the multiplex PCR reads with MiXCR, one entry per CDR3 protein. The sample has about 19,000 distinct CDR3 sequences, roughly 64% seen once. Turning to this clonotype: Its antigen is as yet unknown.

This receptor was taken from a male donor with glioblastoma. The material sequenced was peripheral blood.

The CDR3 region is CSVEDRGRGTNEQYF. DNA for the CDR3: TGCAGCGTTGAAGATCGCGGTAGAGGGACAAACGAGCAGTACTTC. This sequence joins TRBV29-1 and TRBJ2-7; possibly TRBD1 for D (6 bases). The CDR3 consists of 15 residues. Trimming left V 0 bases short and J 5 bases short, with 17 bases between. Germline V gene lookup returns CDR1 SQVTM and CDR2 ANQGSEA.